The 23 T cell receptor beta chains below all came from one sample that was sequenced in a study of blood T cells in healthy people across ages. A J-beta primer mix and a sample-barcoded 5' primer were used in a second PCR of roughly 6 to 12 cycles. TCRdb reprocessed the 5' RACE reads via MiXCR and lists one record per CDR3 protein. The repertoire holds about 670,000 distinct CDR3 sequences, less than 45% seen once, with about 30% in the top ten. The sample taken for sequencing was blood. Source of these receptors: an elderly man in good health.

This clonotype was found once. This chain links TRBV3-1 with TRBJ1-2; D not resolved. This CDR3 contains 15 residues. Trimming took off 0 bases at V and 0 bases at J, with 8 bases between the two ends. Germline CDR1 is LGHDT and CDR2 is YNNKEL (reference sequence). CDR3 loop: CASSQDDWSNYGYTF. CDR3 nucleotides: TGTGCCAGCAGCCAAGATGATTGGTCTAACTATGGCTACACCTTC. Using reference TRBV3-1 and TRBJ1-2 for the parts outside the CDR3, the full variable domain is DTAVSQTPKYLVTQMGNDKSIKCEQNLGHDTMYWYKQDSKKFLKIMFSYNNKELIINETVPNRFSPKSPDKAHLNLHINSLELGDSAVYFCASSQDDWSNYGYTFGSGTRLTVV.

This clonotype came up once. Its ends do not fully match the called genes, so a read error is possible. The chain couples TRBV2 to TRBJ2-1; D remains unclear. This CDR3 comprises 15 residues. Germline assignment: CDR1 SNHLY and CDR2 FYNNEI. CDR3 in DNA: TGTGCCAGCAGTGAGATACTGGCGATCAACAATGGGCAGTTCTTC. Its translation: CASSEILAINNGQFF.

A few counts support this clonotype. The chain is built from TRBV28 and TRBJ2-3, with D tentatively TRBD2 (5 bases). The CDR3 is 13 residues long. The V end lost 2 bases, the J end lost 8 bases, and 11 bases lay between the germline ends. The V gene's germline CDR1 is MDHEN and CDR2 SYDVKM. This CDR3 reads CASSLIGVGTQYF. CDR3 nucleotide sequence: TGTGCCAGCAGTTTAATCGGGGTTGGTACGCAGTATTTT.

In this sample, this clonotype turned up a few times. The chain combines TRBV7-2 with TRBJ1-1, with D perhaps TRBD1 (5 bases). This CDR3 is built from 13 residues. Germline CDR1 and CDR2: SGHTA and FQGNSA. Trimming pared 7 bases from V and 1 base from J, leaving 10 bases between. Written as DNA, the CDR3 is TGTGCCAGCAAAGGCAGGGCGAACACTGAAGCTTTCTTT. Translated, it gives CASKGRANTEAFF.

Details on this clonotype: The junction shows a germline mismatch at one end, possibly a read error. J is TRBJ1-5 and V is TRBV5-1, with a tentative D call TRBD1 (6 bases). The CDR3 is 15 residues long. CDR1 is SGHRS, CDR2 YFSETQ, per germline. CDR3 residues: CAGSLSGGSGQPQHF. The CDR3 nucleotides are TGCGCCGGCAGCTTGTCGGGGGGCTCGGGTCAGCCCCAGCATTTT. Full variable domain (missing parts from reference TRBV5-1 and TRBJ1-5): KAGVTQTPRYLIKTRGQQVTLSCSPISGHRSVSWYQQTPGQGLQFLFEYFSETQRNKGNFPGRFSGRQFSNSRSEMNVSTLELGDSALYLCAGSLSGGSGQPQHFGDGTRLSIL.

This clonotype has only a few counts. The V and J genes are TRBV10-2 and TRBJ1-6; a possible D gene is TRBD1 (5 bases). Per the germline V gene, CDR1 is WSHSY and CDR2 is SAAADI. V shed 7 bases and J shed 6 bases, with 13 bases lying between them. The length of the CDR3 is 14 residues. CDR3 loop: CASTSTGFNSPLHF. In nucleotides, the CDR3 is TGCGCCAGCACCAGTACAGGATTTAATTCACCCCTCCACTTT.

There are many counts of this clonotype. This chain joins TRBV6-5 and TRBJ2-5; 11 bases line up with TRBD2. The V gene's germline CDR1 is MNHEY and CDR2 SVGAGI. The CDR3 extends over 15 amino acids. The V gene end was trimmed by 7 bases and the J gene end by 2 bases; junction bases not matched to a gene: 6. The CDR3 DNA sequence: TGTGCCAGCACTCTAGCGGGGGGAAGTCAAGAGACCCAGTACTTC. Residues: CASTLAGGSQETQYF.

This clonotype was seen only a few times. The chain is built from TRBV7-2 and TRBJ2-5; 13 nucleotides align to TRBD2. The V gene's germline CDR1 is SGHTA and CDR2 FQGNSA. The CDR3 runs to 16 residues. Unmatched junction bases numbered 3, after V lost 3 bases and J lost 2 bases. The CDR3 region is CASSFGTSGKQETQYF. In DNA form, the CDR3 reads TGTGCCAGCAGCTTCGGGACTAGCGGGAAGCAAGAGACCCAGTACTTC.

This clonotype was picked up a small number of times. This chain uses TRBV28 with TRBJ2-5; TRBD1 aligns across 7 bases. The J call may be faulty, since TRBJ2-7 better matches the DNA end. This CDR3 has 14 residues. Germline V gives CDR1 MDHEN, CDR2 SYDVKM. The CDR3 protein is CASKEVRGFHEQYF. The CDR3 bases are TGTGCCAGCAAAGAGGTCAGGGGGTTCCACGAGCAGTACTTC.

The rearrangement links TRBV3-1 to TRBJ2-5; D remains ambiguous. The CDR3 consists of 17 residues. The V gene's germline CDR1 is LGHDT and CDR2 YNNKEL (reference sequence). Trimming pared 0 bases from V and 7 bases from J, leaving 21 bases between. This CDR3 reads CASSQESLGSEAGTQYF. CDR3 sequence (DNA): TGTGCCAGCAGCCAAGAAAGCTTGGGATCAGAGGCCGGGACCCAGTACTTC.

To note about this clonotype: A much larger clonotype is one base distant, so this may be a read error. This chain links TRBV29-1 with TRBJ2-7, with TRBD2 as a possible D gene (6 bases). In germline, CDR1 is SQVTM, CDR2 ANQGSEA. CDR3 length: 14 amino acids. V was shortened by 6 bases and J by 2 bases, with 17 bases between the two germline ends. In DNA form, the CDR3 reads TGCAGCGTAGATACCGGGAGCCGTCCCTACGAGCAGTACTTC. This sequence encodes CSVDTGSRPYEQYF.

A remark on this clonotype: An end of the junction differs from the germline gene, which may be a read error. This chain connects TRBV6-5 to TRBJ2-7, with TRBD2 as a possible D gene (6 bases). CDR1 MNHEY and CDR2 SVGAGI come from the germline V gene. This CDR3 contains 15 residues. Here the CDR3 DNA reads TGTGCCAGCAGCCGCGGGGTCCTCGGGGCCTACAAGCAGTACTTC. Amino acids: CASSRGVLGAYKQYF.

The genes are TRBV7-9 and TRBJ2-1; the D gene is possibly TRBD2 (5 bases). The germline gives CDR1 SEHNR, CDR2 FQNEAQ (reference sequence). V lost 2 bases to trimming and J lost 14 bases, with 16 bases between them. The CDR3 covers 13 residues. The CDR3 DNA reads as TGTGCCAGCAGCTTACGCGGCGGGTTGAGGGAGTTCTTC. Translating it yields CASSLRGGLREFF.

The chain links TRBV6-5 to TRBJ1-2; D call uncertain. Looked up from germline, CDR1 is MNHEY and CDR2 is SVGAGI. The V end lost 3 bases, the J end lost 4 bases, and 12 bases lay between the germline ends. CDR3 length: 14 amino acids. DNA of the CDR3: TGTGCCAGCAGTTATGCCGGCCCCAGCTATGGCTACACCTTC. Amino acids: CASSYAGPSYGYTF.

The chain has TRBV28 and TRBJ2-1, with TRBD2 matching over 7 bases. The CDR3 consists of 16 residues. The germline V gene encodes CDR1 MDHEN and CDR2 SYDVKM. V shed 6 bases, J shed 2 bases, and the junction held 10 bases outside the gene matches. The CDR3 nucleotides are TGTGCCAGCAGCAACCCGAAGCGGGACCCCTACAATGAGCAGTTCTTC. The encoded protein is CASSNPKRDPYNEQFF.

This clonotype was found many times. J is TRBJ1-1 and V is TRBV20-1; 7 bases line up with TRBD1. Germline assignment: CDR1 DFQATT and CDR2 SNEGSKA (reference sequence). V lost 3 bases and J lost 4; bases outside the gene matches: 8. This CDR3 has 14 residues. CDR3 sequence: CSASAGQWSTEAFF. For the CDR3, the DNA is TGCAGTGCTAGCGCGGGACAGTGGAGCACTGAAGCTTTCTTT.

Details on this clonotype: This may come from a read error, since a much larger clone is one base off. The chain is built from TRBV24-1 and TRBJ2-3; D is perhaps TRBD1 (6 bases). CDR3 length equals 13 residues. Germline values: CDR1 KGHDR, CDR2 SFDVKD. CDR3 nucleotides: TGTGCCGCCAGCCTGGACAGAATAGATACGCAGTATTTT. Protein: CAASLDRIDTQYF.

Only a few counts were recorded for this clonotype. This chain uses TRBV5-1 with TRBJ2-7, with 11 bases matching TRBD2. This CDR3 has 14 residues. V shed 5 bases, J shed 6 bases, and the junction held 7 bases outside the gene matches. Per germline, CDR1 SGHRS and CDR2 YFSETQ. For the CDR3, the DNA is TGCGCCAGCAGACCTACTAGCGGGAGTCCCGAGCAGTACTTC. It codes for CASRPTSGSPEQYF.

The chain carries TRBV28 and TRBJ2-5; perhaps TRBD1 as D (5 bases). The J call could be wrong; TRBJ2-7 is a better fit for the DNA end. The CDR3 is made up of 15 amino acids. Germline V CDR1 and CDR2: MDHEN, SYDVKM. The CDR3 nucleotides are TGTGCCAGCAGTTTGTGGGGCGATCAAAAGGGCGAGCAGTACTTC. It yields the protein CASSLWGDQKGEQYF.

This sequence joins TRBV3-1 and TRBJ2-1; possibly TRBD2 for D (6 bases). Between the trimmed V and J ends, which lost 2 bases and 2 bases, there was a span of 16 bases. Germline lookup yields CDR1 LGHDT and CDR2 YNNKEL (reference sequence). CDR3 size: 17 residues. In DNA form, the CDR3 reads TGTGCCAGCAGCCAATCGACCGGTAGCGGTCCCTACAATGAGCAGTTCTTC. Its translation: CASSQSTGSGPYNEQFF.

The rearrangement links TRBV29-1 to TRBJ1-1; 7 bases map to TRBD1. Germline V lookup: CDR1 SQVTM, CDR2 ANQGSEA. This CDR3 has 14 amino acids. The junction had 10 bases not matched to a gene; V was cut back by 8 bases and J by 1 base. The CDR3 DNA is TGCAGCTCCCGAGGGGGCAGGCCGAACACTGAAGCTTTCTTT. Protein sequence: CSSRGGRPNTEAFF.

The chain is built from TRBV28 and TRBJ2-1; 10 bases map to TRBD2. The V segment lost 5 bases and the J segment 0 bases; nucleotides outside the gene matches: 7. CDR3 length: 17 residues. Per the germline V gene, CDR1 is MDHEN and CDR2 is SYDVKM. The CDR3 region has the DNA TGTGCCAGCAGTGACGGGGCTAGCGGGAGCTCCTACAATGAGCAGTTCTTC. It codes for CASSDGASGSSYNEQFF.

The chain combines TRBV4-3 with TRBJ2-1, with 8 bases fitting TRBD2. J was trimmed by 8 bases and V by 3 bases; bases with no gene match: 15. CDR3 length equals 17 residues. CDR1 is LGHNA and CDR2 is YSLEER in the germline V gene. CDR3 protein: CASSQGVQREIGDEQFF. DNA of the CDR3: TGCGCCAGCAGCCAGGGGGTGCAGCGGGAGATCGGCGATGAGCAGTTCTTC.